This passage covers 8 T cell receptor beta chains from one sample sequenced in a study of glioma-infiltrating T cells. Using RNA template, CDR3s of TCR alpha and beta were amplified with iRepertoire arm-PCR. TCRdb re-called the multiplex PCR reads with MiXCR, one entry per CDR3 protein. The sample holds under 20,000 distinct CDR3 sequences, roughly 64% seen once. The source material was glioma tissue, nonneoplastic brain tissue, or PBMCs (not recorded which). The receptors were sampled from a human donor with low-grade glioma or glioblastoma, undergoing nonglioma brain surgery, or in good health (not recorded which).

This chain uses TRBV6-6 with TRBJ2-3; 8 bases agree with TRBD2. The trim removed 5 bases at V and 1 base at J, leaving 8 bases unmatched. CDR3 size: 16 residues. CDR1 and CDR2 from the germline V gene are MNHNY and SVGAGI (reference sequence). The CDR3 region is CASSPQGAGGTDTQYF. The CDR3 DNA reads as TGTGCCAGCAGTCCCCAAGGAGCGGGGGGCACAGATACGCAGTATTTT.

This chain uses TRBV28 with TRBJ2-2; D is undetermined. The CDR3 totals 12 residues. From germline, CDR1 is MDHEN and CDR2 SYDVKM. V shed 5 bases and J shed 3 bases, with 4 bases lying between them. The CDR3 spells CASSRDTGELFF. CDR3 in DNA: TGTGCCAGCAGTCGCGACACCGGGGAGCTGTTTTTT.

This chain links TRBV20-1 with TRBJ1-1; 9 positions agree with TRBD1. The CDR3 is 20 residues long. Germline-derived CDR1 and CDR2 are DFQATT and SNEGSKA (reference sequence). With V trimmed by 6 bases and J by 3 bases, 26 bases remained unmatched. The CDR3 DNA reads as TGCAGTGCCAATCCCGGGACAGGGTTGATTCGTTGGTTCTCGGACACTGAAGCTTTCTTT. It codes for CSANPGTGLIRWFSDTEAFF.

With regard to this clonotype: With a much larger clone just one base away, this may be a read error. The chain joins TRBV4-1 to TRBJ1-5; maybe TRBD1 (5 bases). Germline CDR1 reads MGHRA; CDR2 reads YSYEKL. The CDR3 is 15 amino acids. CDR3 nucleotide sequence: TGCGCCAGCAGCCAAGTGTTCTCAGGGCAACAGCCCCAGAATTTT. Residues: CASSQVFSGQQPQNF.

The CDR3 loop reads CASRAITEAFF. The CDR3 DNA reads TGTGCCAGCAGGGCTATTACTGAAGCTTTCTTT. The rearrangement links TRBV6-2 or TRBV6-3 to TRBJ1-1; D gene unclear. Germline V gene sequence: CDR1 MNHEY, CDR2 SVGEGT. This CDR3 has 11 residues. With 6 bases removed from V and 5 bases from J, the gap between germline ends came to 7 bases.

To note about this clonotype: This sequence may be a read error, since a much larger clone differs from it by one base. This chain joins TRBV5-1 and TRBJ2-7; 7 nucleotides align to TRBD1. The CDR3 has 13 residues. Germline-derived CDR1 and CDR2 are SGHRS and YFSETQ. The V gene end was trimmed by 4 bases and the J gene end by 5 bases; junction bases not matched to a gene: 6. The CDR3 coding sequence is TGCGCCAGCAGCCTCGAGGGGGCCGACGAGCAGTACTTC. It specifies CASSLEGADEQYF.

This clonotype was seen only once. This chain links TRBV6-6 with TRBJ1-2; the D gene is possibly TRBD1 (5 bases). V lost 0 bases and J 8 bases, leaving 19 bases between the germline ends. The CDR3 contains 16 residues. Per the germline V gene, CDR1 is MNHNY and CDR2 is SVGAGI (reference sequence). In DNA, the CDR3 is TGTGCCAGCAGTTACTCGTCAGTGGAGGGGACGAGAGGCTACACCTTC. It specifies CASSYSSVEGTRGYTF.

The chain recombines TRBV27 with TRBJ2-1; no clear D. V shed 2 bases and J shed 5 bases, with 7 bases lying between them. CDR1 is MNHEY and CDR2 is SMNVEV in the germline V gene (reference sequence). The CDR3 spans 13 residues. In DNA, the CDR3 is TGTGCCAGCAGTTTAATGCCGAACAATGAGCAGTTCTTC. Its translation is CASSLMPNNEQFF.